Listed below are T cell receptor beta chains from one sample, sequenced in a study of CD8 T cells in ankylosing spondylitis. TCRdb itself ran the 5' RACE reads through MiXCR, one entry per CDR3 protein. The table has fewer than 250,000 distinct CDR3 sequences, 15% to 20% seen once. Sequencing was carried out using blood, either unsorted or a sorted T cell fraction (not recorded which). These TCRs come from a male donor with ankylosing spondylitis. Both conserved end residues are part of each CDR3. D genes are given only for firm matches. The size of a clone is reported for some rows only, either as once, few or many, or as a class for expanded clones.

V	size	J	D	DNA	CDR3
TRBV29-1	.	TRBJ2-7	.	TGCAGCGTTGTATCTAGCATTTCCTACGAGCAGTACTTC	CSVVSSISYEQYF
TRBV12-3/TRBV12-4	many	TRBJ1-1	.	TGTGCCAGCAGCACTCCCAGCGGGACGATGAACACTGAAGCTTTCTTT	CASSTPSGTMNTEAFF
TRBV6-1	few	TRBJ2-7	.	TGTGCCAGCAGTGAAGCGGGAACATCCTACGAGCAGTACTTC	CASSEAGTSYEQYF
TRBV7-6	few	TRBJ1-3	.	TGTGCCAGCAGCTTAGAGGGGGAAAGTTGGGCCATATATTTT	CASSLEGESWAIYF
TRBV25-1	many	TRBJ1-1	.	TGTGCCAGCAGTGAAGGGGGGACTGATAAGTGGACTGAAGCTTTCTTT	CASSEGGTDKWTEAFF
TRBV9	few	TRBJ2-1	TRBD1	TGTGCCAGCAGCGTAGAACAGGGGCCCTACAATGAGCAGTTCTTC	CASSVEQGPYNEQFF
TRBV7-2	.	TRBJ2-2	.	TGTGCCCCAGCCCCGCGGGCCACCGGGGAGCTGTTTTTT	CAPAPRATGELFF
TRBV7-9	.	TRBJ2-7	.	TGTGCCAGCAGCTCCCGGGAGAGGCACTACGAGCAGTACTTC	CASSSRERHYEQYF
TRBV12-3/TRBV12-4	.	TRBJ2-1	TRBD2	TGTGCCAGCAGTTTCGTGGGACTAGCGTCGACCCGGGCGAATGAGCAGTTCTTC	CASSFVGLASTRANEQFF
TRBV29-1	few	TRBJ1-1	TRBD1	TGCAGCGTTGAAACAGGGGGGATGAACACTGAAGCTTTCTTT	CSVETGGMNTEAFF
TRBV6-5	many	TRBJ2-7	.	TGTGCCAGCAGTTACAGCGGGCCTGCCCACGAGCAGTACTTC	CASSYSGPAHEQYF
TRBV2	few	TRBJ1-1	TRBD1	TGTGCCAGCAGCGCTACAGGGGAAGACACTGAAGCTTTCTTT	CASSATGEDTEAFF
TRBV4-1	.	TRBJ2-7	.	TGCGCCAGCAGCCAAACTCCGGGGGGCGCGTACGAGCAGTACTTC	CASSQTPGGAYEQYF
TRBV3-1	.	TRBJ1-2	.	TGTGCCAGCAGCCAAGAGCCAGGGGCTGAAGCAGCCGGCTATGGCTACACCTTC	CASSQEPGAEAAGYGYTF
TRBV2	.	TRBJ1-1	.	TGTGCCAGCAGTGAATTTGTAGGACAGAGGGCCGGTGAAGCTTTCTTT	CASSEFVGQRAGEAFF
TRBV30	few	TRBJ1-1	.	TGTGCCTGGAGTGTTTCTTGGAACACTGAAGCTTTCTTT	CAWSVSWNTEAFF
TRBV20-1	many	TRBJ1-1	.	TGCAGTGCTAGAGATGAGGCCGGGCTTGAAGCTTTCTTT	CSARDEAGLEAFF
TRBV3-1	.	TRBJ1-2	.	TGTGCCAGCAGCCCTGGGGGTAATGGCTACACCTTC	CASSPGGNGYTF
TRBV29-1	many	TRBJ2-7	.	TGCAGCGCTGATTCGGGGTGGGAAAACGAGCAGTACTTC	CSADSGWENEQYF
TRBV29-1	few	TRBJ1-1	TRBD1	TGCAGCGTTGGAGTGGGGACAGGAGGAATCACTGAAGCTTTCTTT	CSVGVGTGGITEAFF
TRBV20-1	few	TRBJ2-2	.	TGCAGTGTCCGAACAGGAACCGGGGAGCTGTTTTTT	CSVRTGTGELFF
TRBV7-9	few	TRBJ2-7	.	TGTGCCAGCAGCTCAACCAGGGAATCCTACGAGCAGTACTTC	CASSSTRESYEQYF
TRBV3-1	.	TRBJ2-1	.	TGTGCCAGCAGCCAAGATATTTCAGGGGAGGTATACAATGAGCAGTTCTTC	CASSQDISGEVYNEQFF
TRBV4-1	few	TRBJ2-3	.	TGCGCCAGCAGCCAAGCTGGACATGGGCCGAGTACGCAGTATTTT	CASSQAGHGPSTQYF
TRBV12-3/TRBV12-4	.	TRBJ2-7	.	TGTGCCAGCACCCCCCGGGGGCCTGAAGAGCAGTACTTC	CASTPRGPEEQYF
TRBV2	few	TRBJ2-7	TRBD1	TGTGCCAGCAGGCCGGGACAGGGACACGAGCAGTACTTC	CASRPGQGHEQYF
TRBV4-3	.	TRBJ2-4	TRBD1	TGCGCCAGCAGCCAAGATGGGACAGGCATCAAAAACATTCAGTACTTC	CASSQDGTGIKNIQYF
TRBV12-3/TRBV12-4	few	TRBJ2-7	TRBD2	TGTGCCAGCAGTTTGGATCTAGCGGGAGACTCCTACGAGCAGTACTTC	CASSLDLAGDSYEQYF
TRBV11-2	many	TRBJ2-3	.	TGTGCCAGCAGCTTACTGGAACTCAGTGGCGCAGATACGCAGTATTTT	CASSLLELSGADTQYF
TRBV5-1	few	TRBJ1-5	.	TGCGCCAGCAGCTCTACCCCGGGCAATCAGCCCCAGCATTTT	CASSSTPGNQPQHF
TRBV12-3/TRBV12-4	.	TRBJ2-5	.	TGTGCCAGCACCCTTAGGGGACCTACGGAGACCCAGTACTTC	CASTLRGPTETQYF
TRBV7-8	.	TRBJ2-1	.	TGTGCCAGCAGCTTAAACTGGGACTTTGCCACCAATGAGCAGTTCTTC	CASSLNWDFATNEQFF